The 30 T cell receptor beta chains in this list originate from one sample, sequenced in a study of blood T cell repertoires in COVID-19. The protocol was immunoSEQ multiplex PCR, while the TCRdb copy is restricted to in-frame clones and leaves out a portion. The sample has 77,000 or so clones, more than 80% seen once. Sequenced: peripheral blood. These receptors were taken from a man older than 75 with acute or convalescent COVID-19.

The chain combines TRBV30 with TRBJ2-1; unclear D gene. Germline V gives CDR1 GTSNPN, CDR2 SVGIG (reference sequence). Trimming took 0 bases from V and 10 from J, leaving 10 bases between them. The CDR3 is 12 residues long. CDR3 in amino acids: CAWSVNSNEQFF. CDR3 in DNA: TGTGCCTGGAGTGTAAACAGCAACGAGCAGTTCTTC.

V usage is TRBV6-6 and J usage is TRBJ2-7; TRBD2 might be the D (5 bases). V was pared by 2 bases and J by 3 bases, with 14 bases between. Germline assignment: CDR1 MNHNY and CDR2 SVGAGI (reference sequence). The CDR3 covers 15 residues. The CDR3 region has the DNA TGTGCCAGCAGTTACCCTGAGGGCCTTGTCTACGAGCAGTACTTC. It codes for CASSYPEGLVYEQYF.

In this sample, this clone turned up a few times. This chain links TRBV9 with TRBJ1-2; TRBD1 matches at 10 bases. From germline, CDR1 is SGDLS and CDR2 YYNGEE. The J segment lost 7 bases and the V segment lost 3 bases, leaving 9 bases of the junction unmatched. The CDR3 is 15 amino acids. Here the CDR3 DNA reads TGTGCCAGCAGCGCCGGGGACAGGGGAATTGCTGGCTACACCTTC. Protein product: CASSAGDRGIAGYTF.

CDR3 coding DNA: TGTGCCAGCAGCGTAGCGGCAGGGTGGAGCGGGGAGCTGTTTTTT. It specifies CASSVAAGWSGELFF. The chain has TRBV9 and TRBJ2-2; the D gene is possibly TRBD1 (5 bases). The CDR3 consists of 15 residues. V was clipped by 0 bases and J by 7 bases, with 13 bases between them. Per germline, CDR1 SGDLS and CDR2 YYNGEE.

The chain uses TRBV6-6 and TRBJ1-2, with a tentative D call TRBD1 (5 bases). The CDR3 consists of 15 residues. V lost 6 bases, J lost 3 bases, and 17 bases lay in between. CDR1 is MNHNY and CDR2 is SVGAGI in the germline V gene (reference sequence). This CDR3 is CASSGEVGGYYGYTF. The CDR3 bases are TGTGCCAGCAGCGGAGAGGTGGGGGGGTACTATGGCTACACCTTC.

The rearrangement joins TRBV11-3 to TRBJ1-6, with TRBD1 identical over 7 bases. Germline lookup yields CDR1 SGHNT and CDR2 YENEEA. Unmatched junction bases numbered 7, after V lost 6 bases and J lost 8 bases. The CDR3 loop spans 14 amino acids. DNA for the CDR3: TGTGCCAGCAGAACAAGACAGGGCGATTCACCCCTCCACTTT. Its protein product is CASRTRQGDSPLHF.

V and J are TRBV7-8 and TRBJ2-3; TRBD2 aligns across 7 bases. The V segment lost 3 bases and the J segment 1 base; nucleotides outside the gene matches: 4. The length of the CDR3 is 15 residues. Germline CDR1 reads SGHVS; CDR2 reads FQNEAQ. CDR3 amino acids: CASSLGGTGTDTQYF. CDR3 nucleotides: TGTGCCAGCAGCTTGGGGGGGACCGGCACAGATACGCAGTATTTT.

This clone was detected many times. The genes are TRBV19 and TRBJ2-7, with TRBD2 as a possible D gene (5 bases). The germline V gene has CDR1 LNHDA and CDR2 SQIVND (reference sequence). CDR3 length: 18 amino acids. V was pared by 7 bases and J by 1 base, with 26 bases between. This CDR3 reads CASTPPGSSLSTSYEQYF. In DNA form, the CDR3 reads TGTGCCAGTACCCCCCCGGGATCCTCCCTTTCGACGTCCTACGAGCAGTACTTC. Full variable domain (rest looked up from reference TRBV19 and TRBJ2-7): DGGITQSPKYLFRKEGQNVTLSCEQNLNHDAMYWYRQDPGQGLRLIYYSQIVNDFQKGDIAEGYSVSREKKESFPLTVTSAQKNPTAFYLCASTPPGSSLSTSYEQYFGPGTRLTVT.

V gene TRBV18 combines with J gene TRBJ2-2, with D possibly being TRBD1 (6 bases). Germline CDR1 and CDR2: KGHSH and LQKENI. V lost 3 bases, J lost 0 bases, and 14 bases lay in between. The CDR3 consists of 17 residues. The CDR3: CASSPNTTGSNTGELFF. CDR3 bases: TGTGCCAGCTCACCGAATACGACAGGATCGAACACCGGGGAGCTGTTTTTT.

This clone was detected only once. The V gene is TRBV28, the J gene TRBJ2-1; 7 positions agree with TRBD1. Looked up from germline, CDR1 is MDHEN and CDR2 is SYDVKM. The CDR3 loop spans 15 amino acids. V was pared by 5 bases and J by 7 bases, with 11 bases of the junction left unmatched. The CDR3 loop is CASSQPRDRDNEQFF. In nucleotides, the CDR3 is TGTGCCAGCAGTCAACCCCGCGACAGGGATAATGAGCAGTTCTTC.

J is TRBJ2-5 and V is TRBV11-2; 9 bases line up with TRBD2. The germline CDR1 and CDR2 sequences are SGHAT and FQNNGV. V lost 5 bases and J lost 0; bases outside the gene matches: 7. This CDR3 spans 16 amino acids. CDR3 bases: TGTGCCAGCAGCCAGGAAACTAGCGGGCACCAAGAGACCCAGTACTTC. The encoded protein is CASSQETSGHQETQYF.

The V call is TRBV27, the J call TRBJ1-2; weak D call: TRBD1 (6 bases). With 0 bases removed from V and 7 bases from J, the gap between germline ends came to 21 bases. Germline V gene lookup returns CDR1 MNHEY and CDR2 SMNVEV (reference sequence). The CDR3 runs 17 residues. CDR3 bases: TGTGCCAGCAGTTTATCGCGGGGGCCAGTACTTGGTGGTGGCTACACCTTC. Protein sequence: CASSLSRGPVLGGGYTF.

This clone was seen only a few times. The rearrangement links TRBV7-2 to TRBJ2-7; D possibly corresponds to TRBD2 (5 bases). V lost 5 bases, J lost 3 bases, and 20 bases lay in between. Germline V CDR1 and CDR2: SGHTA, FQGNSA. The CDR3 sequence is 16 residues long. The CDR3 DNA is TGTGCCAGCAGCCCCCGTGGCGGGTTTCCCCACTACGAGCAGTACTTC. The encoded protein is CASSPRGGFPHYEQYF.

The J gene is TRBJ2-3, the V gene TRBV7-9, with a possible D match to TRBD1 (5 bases). V was cut by 4 bases and J by 3 bases, with 11 bases left in between. CDR3 length: 14 residues. Germline values: CDR1 SEHNR, CDR2 FQNEAQ (reference sequence). This chain's CDR3 is CASSSLQGTDTQYF. CDR3 DNA: TGTGCCAGCAGCTCCCTTCAGGGAACAGATACGCAGTATTTT.

Written as DNA, the CDR3 is TGTGCCAGCAGTTACTTGGTTATAGACAATGAGCAGTTCTTC. Protein: CASSYLVIDNEQFF. The V gene is TRBV6-2 or TRBV6-3, the J gene TRBJ2-1; D not resolved. Germline V gene sequence: CDR1 MNHEY, CDR2 SVGEGT. The length of the CDR3 is 14 residues. V was shortened by 1 base and J by 5 bases, with 9 bases between the two germline ends.

The rearrangement joins TRBV7-2 to TRBJ2-5, with 10 bases matching TRBD2. This CDR3 is built from 15 residues. After removal of 3 bases from V and 5 bases from J, the junction contained 6 bases not matched to a gene. Germline V lookup: CDR1 SGHTA, CDR2 FQGNSA. CDR3 nucleotides: TGTGCCAGCAGCTTTAATCCTAGCGGGGGTGAGACCCAGTACTTC. Protein: CASSFNPSGGETQYF. Full variable domain (missing parts from reference TRBV7-2 and TRBJ2-5): GAGVSQSPSNKVTEKGKDVELRCDPISGHTALYWYRQSLGQGLEFLIYFQGNSAPDKSGLPSDRFSAERTGGSVSTLTIQRTQQEDSAVYLCASSFNPSGGETQYFGPGTRLLVL.

The gene calls are TRBV30 and TRBJ1-4; TRBD1 is a possible D gene (5 bases). The germline CDR1 and CDR2 sequences are GTSNPN and SVGIG (reference sequence). V was cut by 0 bases and J by 5 bases, with 16 bases left in between. This CDR3 is 16 amino acids long. The CDR3, as DNA: TGTGCCTGGAGTGTACGTGCGGGACCGATAAATGAAAAACTGTTTTTT. Translating gives CAWSVRAGPINEKLFF.

The rearrangement links TRBV11-2 to TRBJ2-3, with 7 bases identical to TRBD1. CDR3 length: 15 residues. Per germline, CDR1 SGHAT and CDR2 FQNNGV. V lost 3 bases, J lost 2 bases, and 5 bases stayed unmatched. In nucleotides, the CDR3 is TGTGCCAGCAGCTTTACCGGGACAGTCACAGATACGCAGTATTTT. Its translation: CASSFTGTVTDTQYF.

The V call is TRBV5-1, the J call TRBJ1-5, with TRBD1 matching over 8 bases. The V gene end was trimmed by 2 bases and the J gene end by 5 bases; junction bases not matched to a gene: 6. Germline-derived CDR1 and CDR2 are SGHRS and YFSETQ. This CDR3 has 15 residues. The CDR3 coding sequence is TGCGCCAGCAGCTTTACAGGGGGGAGCTATCAGCCCCAGCATTTT. Protein product: CASSFTGGSYQPQHF.

V and J are TRBV29-1 and TRBJ2-2, with a possible D match to TRBD2 (6 bases). Germline CDR1 reads SQVTM; CDR2 reads ANQGSEA. Trimming removed 5 bases at V and 1 base at J, with 11 bases between. The CDR3 runs 14 residues. CDR3: CSVKARENTGELFF. The CDR3 DNA sequence: TGCAGCGTTAAAGCGCGGGAGAACACCGGGGAGCTGTTTTTT.

This rearrangement joins TRBV10-3 to TRBJ2-3, with TRBD2 matching over 14 bases. CDR1 is ENHRY, CDR2 SYGVKD, per germline. The CDR3 loop spans 16 amino acids. V lost 4 bases and J lost 4; bases outside the gene matches: 4. CDR3 loop: CAISAPGLAGADTQYF. DNA for the CDR3: TGTGCCATCAGTGCCCCGGGACTAGCGGGAGCAGATACGCAGTATTTT.

The rearrangement uses TRBV29-1 and TRBJ2-1, with 14 bases that match TRBD2. Germline CDR1 reads SQVTM; CDR2 reads ANQGSEA. The CDR3 consists of 18 residues. The V segment lost 8 bases and the J segment 3 bases; nucleotides outside the gene matches: 15. The CDR3 nucleotides read TGCAGCCCCGGCATCCTGACTAGCGGGGGGGCCTTCTACAATGAGCAGTTCTTC. Translating gives CSPGILTSGGAFYNEQFF.

This clone has a single count. The chain uses TRBV5-4 and TRBJ2-7; no reliable D call. V lost 7 bases and J 2 bases, leaving 10 bases between the germline ends. This CDR3 is built from 12 residues. CDR1 is SGHNT, CDR2 YYREEE, per germline (reference sequence). Here the CDR3 DNA reads TGTGCCAGCTCGCCGAACACCTACGAGCAGTACTTC. Its protein product is CASSPNTYEQYF.

V usage is TRBV7-2 and J usage is TRBJ2-7; TRBD2 matches at 9 bases. The germline gives CDR1 SGHTA, CDR2 FQGNSA. This CDR3 has 15 amino acids. J was trimmed by 7 bases and V by 6 bases; bases with no gene match: 13. The CDR3 sequence is CASRVLAGLGGEQYF. DNA for the CDR3: TGTGCCAGCAGAGTTCTAGCGGGACTAGGGGGGGAGCAGTACTTC.

This chain uses TRBV27 with TRBJ2-7, with D tentatively TRBD1 (6 bases). The length of the CDR3 is 13 residues. CDR1 is MNHEY and CDR2 is SMNVEV in the germline V gene (reference sequence). Trimming removed 2 bases from V and 3 bases from J, with 8 bases in between. CDR3: CASSLKQGYEQYF. CDR3 nucleotide sequence: TGTGCCAGCAGTTTAAAACAGGGCTACGAGCAGTACTTC.

The chain employs TRBV7-2 and TRBJ2-7, with 7 bases lining up with TRBD2. The CDR3 covers 14 residues. V shed 0 bases and J 2 bases; nucleotides not matched to a gene: 1. CDR1 and CDR2 (germline): SGHTA, FQGNSA. CDR3 in amino acids: CASSLAGGPYEQYF. CDR3 in DNA: TGTGCCAGCAGCTTAGCGGGAGGGCCCTACGAGCAGTACTTC.

This sequence joins TRBV4-3 and TRBJ1-5; D may be TRBD1 (6 bases). The V and J ends lost 4 bases and 3 bases respectively, with 10 bases between them. The CDR3 covers 14 residues. Germline-derived CDR1 and CDR2 are LGHNA and YSLEER. The CDR3 DNA reads as TGCGCCAGCAGCCCAGGACAGTTCAATCAGCCCCAGCATTTT. It codes for CASSPGQFNQPQHF.

Only one count was recorded for this clone. The CDR3 sequence is CASSLGPKGTEAFF. CDR3 sequence (DNA): TGTGCCAGCAGCTTAGGCCCGAAGGGGACTGAAGCTTTCTTT. The rearrangement uses TRBV11-3 and TRBJ1-1; TRBD1 is a possible D gene (5 bases). Germline V gene lookup returns CDR1 SGHNT and CDR2 YENEEA. The CDR3 extends over 14 amino acids. V lost 1 base, J lost 5 bases, and 11 bases lay in between.

V usage is TRBV30 and J usage is TRBJ2-5, with 10 positions matching TRBD2. This CDR3 has 14 residues. After removal of 4 bases from V and 4 bases from J, the junction contained 6 bases not matched to a gene. CDR1 GTSNPN and CDR2 SVGIG come from the germline V gene (reference sequence). CDR3 in amino acids: CAWKWTSGVETQYF. Written as DNA, the CDR3 is TGTGCCTGGAAGTGGACTAGCGGTGTAGAGACCCAGTACTTC.

The gene calls are TRBV24-1 and TRBJ1-2, with a weak D call TRBD1 (5 bases). V lost 0 bases, J lost 7 bases, and 14 bases lay in between. The CDR3 is 15 residues long. Germline V lookup: CDR1 KGHDR, CDR2 SFDVKD. The CDR3 spells CATSDLQTGPGGYTF. The CDR3 nucleotides are TGTGCCACCAGTGATTTGCAAACAGGCCCAGGTGGCTACACCTTC.